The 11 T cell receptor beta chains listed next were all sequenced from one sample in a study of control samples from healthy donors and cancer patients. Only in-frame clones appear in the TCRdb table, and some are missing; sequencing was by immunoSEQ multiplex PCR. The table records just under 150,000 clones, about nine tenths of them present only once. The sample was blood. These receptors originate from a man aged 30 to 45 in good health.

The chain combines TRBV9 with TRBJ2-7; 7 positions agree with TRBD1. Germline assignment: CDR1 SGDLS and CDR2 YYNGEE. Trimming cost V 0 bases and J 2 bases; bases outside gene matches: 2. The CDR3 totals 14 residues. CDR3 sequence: CASSVGDRPYEQYF. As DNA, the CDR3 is TGTGCCAGCAGCGTAGGGGACAGACCCTACGAGCAGTACTTC. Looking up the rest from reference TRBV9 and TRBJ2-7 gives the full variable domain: DSGVTQTPKHLITATGQRVTLRCSPRSGDLSVYWYQQSLDQGLQFLIQYYNGEERAKGNILERFSAQQFPDLHSELNLSSLELGDSALYFCASSVGDRPYEQYFGPGTRLTVT.

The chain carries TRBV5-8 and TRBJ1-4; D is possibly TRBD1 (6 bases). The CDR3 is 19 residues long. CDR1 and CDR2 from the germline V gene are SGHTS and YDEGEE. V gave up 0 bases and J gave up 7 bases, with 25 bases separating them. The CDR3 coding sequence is TGTGCCAGCAGCTTGGGCAGGGGAGAGGCCCGTGACATTGTTGAAAAACTGTTTTTT. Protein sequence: CASSLGRGEARDIVEKLFF.

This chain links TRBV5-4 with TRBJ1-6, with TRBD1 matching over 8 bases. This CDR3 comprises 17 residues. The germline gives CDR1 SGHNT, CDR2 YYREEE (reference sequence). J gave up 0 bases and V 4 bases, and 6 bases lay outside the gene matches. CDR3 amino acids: CASSDRTGSSYNSPLHF. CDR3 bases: TGTGCCAGCAGCGATAGGACAGGGAGCTCCTATAATTCACCCCTCCACTTT.

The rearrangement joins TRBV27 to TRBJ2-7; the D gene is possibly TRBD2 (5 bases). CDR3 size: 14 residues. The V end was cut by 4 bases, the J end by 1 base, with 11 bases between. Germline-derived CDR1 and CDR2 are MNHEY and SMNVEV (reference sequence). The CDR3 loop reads CASSSTADSYEQYF. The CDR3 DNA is TGTGCCAGCAGTTCCACAGCGGATTCCTACGAGCAGTACTTC.

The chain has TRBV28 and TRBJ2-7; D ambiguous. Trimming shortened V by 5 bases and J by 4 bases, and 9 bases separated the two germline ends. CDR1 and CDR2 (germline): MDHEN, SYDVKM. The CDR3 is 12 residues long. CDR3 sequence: CASSTRLYEQYF. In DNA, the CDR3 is TGTGCCAGCAGTACGAGACTTTACGAGCAGTACTTC.

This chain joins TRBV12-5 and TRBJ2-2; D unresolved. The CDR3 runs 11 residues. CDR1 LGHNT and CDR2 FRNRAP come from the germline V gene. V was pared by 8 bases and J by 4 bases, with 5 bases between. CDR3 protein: CASFPTGELFF. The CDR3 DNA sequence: TGTGCTAGTTTTCCCACCGGGGAGCTGTTTTTT.

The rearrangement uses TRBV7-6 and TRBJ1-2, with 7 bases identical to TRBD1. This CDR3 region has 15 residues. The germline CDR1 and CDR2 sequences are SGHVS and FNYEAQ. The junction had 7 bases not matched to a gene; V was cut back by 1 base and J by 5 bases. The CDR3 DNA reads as TGTGCCAGCAGCTTAGGACGCGGGACAGATTATGGCTACACCTTC. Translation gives CASSLGRGTDYGYTF.

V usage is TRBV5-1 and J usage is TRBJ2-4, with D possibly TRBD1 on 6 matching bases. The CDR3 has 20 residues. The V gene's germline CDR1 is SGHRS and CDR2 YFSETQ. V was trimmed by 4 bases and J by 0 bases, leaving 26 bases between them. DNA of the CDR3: TGCGCCAGCAGCCTATACCCCGGTGCGACAGGTGGGCTAGCCAAAAACATTCAGTACTTC. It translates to CASSLYPGATGGLAKNIQYF.

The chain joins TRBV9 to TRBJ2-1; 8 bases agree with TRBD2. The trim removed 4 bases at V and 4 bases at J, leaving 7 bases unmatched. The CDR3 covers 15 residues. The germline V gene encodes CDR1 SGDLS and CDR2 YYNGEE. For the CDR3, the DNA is TGTGCCAGCAGCTACGGGACTAGTAGGTACAATGAGCAGTTCTTC. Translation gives CASSYGTSRYNEQFF.

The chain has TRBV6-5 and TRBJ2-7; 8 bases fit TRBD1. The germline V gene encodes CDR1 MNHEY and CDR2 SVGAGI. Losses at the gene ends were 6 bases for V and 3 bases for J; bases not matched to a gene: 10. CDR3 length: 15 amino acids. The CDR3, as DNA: TGTGCCAGCAGCCCCGGACAGGGCAATAACTACGAGCAGTACTTC. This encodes CASSPGQGNNYEQYF.

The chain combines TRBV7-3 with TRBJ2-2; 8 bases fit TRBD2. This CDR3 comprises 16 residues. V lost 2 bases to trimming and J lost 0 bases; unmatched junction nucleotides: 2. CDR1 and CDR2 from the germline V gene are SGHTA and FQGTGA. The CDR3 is CASSLFGGANTGELFF. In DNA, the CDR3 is TGTGCCAGCAGCTTATTCGGGGGGGCGAACACCGGGGAGCTGTTTTTT.